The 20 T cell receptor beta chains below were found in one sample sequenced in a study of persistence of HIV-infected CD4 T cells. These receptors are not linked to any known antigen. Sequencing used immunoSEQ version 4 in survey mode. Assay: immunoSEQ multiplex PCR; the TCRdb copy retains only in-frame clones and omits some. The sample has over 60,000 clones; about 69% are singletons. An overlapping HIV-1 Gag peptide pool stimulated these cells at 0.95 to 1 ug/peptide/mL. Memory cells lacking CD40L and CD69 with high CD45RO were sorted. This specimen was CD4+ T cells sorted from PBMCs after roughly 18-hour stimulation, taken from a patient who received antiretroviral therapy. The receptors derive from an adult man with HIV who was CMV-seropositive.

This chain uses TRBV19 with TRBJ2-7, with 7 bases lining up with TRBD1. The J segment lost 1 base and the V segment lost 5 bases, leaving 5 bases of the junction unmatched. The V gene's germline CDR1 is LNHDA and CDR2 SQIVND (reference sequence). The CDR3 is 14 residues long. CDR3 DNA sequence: TGTGCCAGTAGTCCCCGGACAGGTTCCTACGAGCAGTACTTC. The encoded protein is CASSPRTGSYEQYF.

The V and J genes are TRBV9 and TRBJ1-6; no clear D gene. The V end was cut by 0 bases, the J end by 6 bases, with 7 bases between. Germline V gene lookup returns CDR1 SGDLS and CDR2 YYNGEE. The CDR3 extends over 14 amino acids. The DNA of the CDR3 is TGTGCCAGCAGCGTAGAGTACGGTAATTCACCCCTCCACTTT. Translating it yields CASSVEYGNSPLHF. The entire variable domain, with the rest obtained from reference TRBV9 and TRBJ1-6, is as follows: DSGVTQTPKHLITATGQRVTLRCSPRSGDLSVYWYQQSLDQGLQFLIQYYNGEERAKGNILERFSAQQFPDLHSELNLSSLELGDSALYFCASSVEYGNSPLHFGNGTRLTVT.

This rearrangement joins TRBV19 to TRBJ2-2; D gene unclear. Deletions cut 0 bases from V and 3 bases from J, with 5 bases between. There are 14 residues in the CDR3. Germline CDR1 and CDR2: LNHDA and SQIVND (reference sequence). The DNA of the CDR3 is TGTGCCAGTAGTATAGATCAAGACACCGGGGAGCTGTTTTTT. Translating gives CASSIDQDTGELFF.

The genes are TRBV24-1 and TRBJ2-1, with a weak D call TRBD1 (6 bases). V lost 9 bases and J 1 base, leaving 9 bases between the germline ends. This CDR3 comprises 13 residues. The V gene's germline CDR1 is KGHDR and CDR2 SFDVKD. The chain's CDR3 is CATEDRSYNEQFF. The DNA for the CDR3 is TGTGCCACCGAGGACAGATCCTACAATGAGCAGTTCTTC.

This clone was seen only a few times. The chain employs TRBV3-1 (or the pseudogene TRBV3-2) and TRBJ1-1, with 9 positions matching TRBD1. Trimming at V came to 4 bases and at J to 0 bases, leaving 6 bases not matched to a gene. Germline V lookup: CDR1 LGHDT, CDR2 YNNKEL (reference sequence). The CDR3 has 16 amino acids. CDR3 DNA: TGTGCCAGCAGCCGAGGGACAGGGTTTCTGAACACTGAAGCTTTCTTT. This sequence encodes CASSRGTGFLNTEAFF.

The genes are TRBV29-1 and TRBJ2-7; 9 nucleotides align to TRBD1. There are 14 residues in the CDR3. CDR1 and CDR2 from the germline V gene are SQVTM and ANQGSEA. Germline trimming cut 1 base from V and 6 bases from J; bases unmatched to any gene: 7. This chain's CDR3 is CSVEGGTGTVEQYF. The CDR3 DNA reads TGCAGCGTTGAAGGCGGGACAGGGACAGTCGAGCAGTACTTC.

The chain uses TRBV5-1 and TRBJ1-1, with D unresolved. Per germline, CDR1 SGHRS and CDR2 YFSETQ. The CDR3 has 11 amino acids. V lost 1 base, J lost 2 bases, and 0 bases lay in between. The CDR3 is CASSLNTEAFF. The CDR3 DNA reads TGCGCCAGCAGCTTGAACACTGAAGCTTTCTTT. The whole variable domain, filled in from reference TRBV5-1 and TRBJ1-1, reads KAGVTQTPRYLIKTRGQQVTLSCSPISGHRSVSWYQQTPGQGLQFLFEYFSETQRNKGNFPGRFSGRQFSNSRSEMNVSTLELGDSALYLCASSLNTEAFFGQGTRLTVV.

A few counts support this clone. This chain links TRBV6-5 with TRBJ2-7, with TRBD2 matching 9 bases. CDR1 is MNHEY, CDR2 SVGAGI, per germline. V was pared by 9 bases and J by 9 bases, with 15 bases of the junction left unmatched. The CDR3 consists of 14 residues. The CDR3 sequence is CASSPGTSPLGQYF. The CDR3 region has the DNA TGTGCCAGTTCTCCCGGGACTAGCCCCCTCGGGCAGTACTTC.

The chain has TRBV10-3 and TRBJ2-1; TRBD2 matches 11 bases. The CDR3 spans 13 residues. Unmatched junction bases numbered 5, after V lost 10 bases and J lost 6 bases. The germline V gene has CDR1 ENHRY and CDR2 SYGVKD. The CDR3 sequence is CATSLAGGNEQFF. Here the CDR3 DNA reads TGTGCCACGTCCCTAGCGGGGGGCAATGAGCAGTTCTTC.

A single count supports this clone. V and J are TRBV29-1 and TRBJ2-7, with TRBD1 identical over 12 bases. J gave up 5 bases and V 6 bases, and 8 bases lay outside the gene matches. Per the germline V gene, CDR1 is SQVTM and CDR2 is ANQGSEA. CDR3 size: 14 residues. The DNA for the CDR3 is TGCAGCGTCAAACCCGGGACAGGGGGCGACGAGCAGTACTTC. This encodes CSVKPGTGGDEQYF.

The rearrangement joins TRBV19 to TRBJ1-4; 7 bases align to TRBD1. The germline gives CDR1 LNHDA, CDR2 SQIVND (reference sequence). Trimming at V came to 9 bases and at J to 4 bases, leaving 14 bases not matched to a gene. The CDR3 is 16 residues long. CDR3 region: CASTRTGGGLNEKLFF. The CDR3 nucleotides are TGTGCCAGCACCAGAACGGGAGGGGGCCTTAATGAAAAACTGTTTTTT.

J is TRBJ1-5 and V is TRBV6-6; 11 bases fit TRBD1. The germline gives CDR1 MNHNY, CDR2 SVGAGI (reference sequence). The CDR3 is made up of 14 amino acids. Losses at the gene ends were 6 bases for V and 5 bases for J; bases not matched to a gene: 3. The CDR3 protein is CASSGQGAYQPQHF. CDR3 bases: TGTGCCAGCAGCGGACAGGGGGCGTATCAGCCCCAGCATTTT.

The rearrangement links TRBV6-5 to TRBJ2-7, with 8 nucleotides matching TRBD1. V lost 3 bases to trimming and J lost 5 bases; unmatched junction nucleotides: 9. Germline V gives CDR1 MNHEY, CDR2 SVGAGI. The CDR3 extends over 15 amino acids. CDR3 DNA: TGTGCCAGCAGTTATTCCTACAGGGGGTCGAACGAGCAGTACTTC. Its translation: CASSYSYRGSNEQYF.

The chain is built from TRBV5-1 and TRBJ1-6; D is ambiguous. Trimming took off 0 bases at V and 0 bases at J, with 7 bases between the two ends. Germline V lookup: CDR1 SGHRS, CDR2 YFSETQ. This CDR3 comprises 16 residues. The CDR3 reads CASSLEGNSYNSPLHF. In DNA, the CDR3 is TGCGCCAGCAGCTTGGAGGGCAACTCCTATAATTCACCCCTCCACTTT. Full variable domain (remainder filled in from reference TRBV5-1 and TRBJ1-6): KAGVTQTPRYLIKTRGQQVTLSCSPISGHRSVSWYQQTPGQGLQFLFEYFSETQRNKGNFPGRFSGRQFSNSRSEMNVSTLELGDSALYLCASSLEGNSYNSPLHFGNGTRLTVT.

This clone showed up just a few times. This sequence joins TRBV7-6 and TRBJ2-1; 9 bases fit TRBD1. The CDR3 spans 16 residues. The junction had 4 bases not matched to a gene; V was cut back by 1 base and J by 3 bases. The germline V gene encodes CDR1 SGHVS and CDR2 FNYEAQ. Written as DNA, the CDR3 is TGTGCCAGCAGCTTAGGAGGGACAGGGATCTACAATGAGCAGTTCTTC. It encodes CASSLGGTGIYNEQFF.

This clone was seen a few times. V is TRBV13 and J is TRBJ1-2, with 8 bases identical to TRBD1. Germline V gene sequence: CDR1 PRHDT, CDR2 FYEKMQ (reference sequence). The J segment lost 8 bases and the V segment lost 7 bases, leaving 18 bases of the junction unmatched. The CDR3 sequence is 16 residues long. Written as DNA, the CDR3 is TGTGCCAGCACCCCCTTGGGGACAGGAGGGAAAGTCGGCTACACCTTC. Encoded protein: CASTPLGTGGKVGYTF.

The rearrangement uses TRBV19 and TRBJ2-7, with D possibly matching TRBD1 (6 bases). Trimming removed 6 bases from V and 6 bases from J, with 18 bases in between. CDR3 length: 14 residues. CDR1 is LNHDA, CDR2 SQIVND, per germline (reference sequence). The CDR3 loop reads CASSPIDRSGEQYF. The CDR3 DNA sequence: TGTGCCAGTAGCCCCATCGACAGGTCGGGCGAGCAGTACTTC.

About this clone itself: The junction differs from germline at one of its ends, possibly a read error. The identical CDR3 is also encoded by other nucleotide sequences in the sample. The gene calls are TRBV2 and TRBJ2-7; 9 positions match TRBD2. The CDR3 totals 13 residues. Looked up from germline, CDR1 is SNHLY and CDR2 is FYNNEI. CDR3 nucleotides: TGTGCCAGCAGGAGGACTAGCGCGGGGGAGCAGTATTTC. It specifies CASRRTSAGEQYF.

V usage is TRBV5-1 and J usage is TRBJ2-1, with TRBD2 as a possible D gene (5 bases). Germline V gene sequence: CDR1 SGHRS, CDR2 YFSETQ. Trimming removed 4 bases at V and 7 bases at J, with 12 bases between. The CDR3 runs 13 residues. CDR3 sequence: CASSRSTGNEQFF. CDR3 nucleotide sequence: TGCGCCAGCAGCCGTTCTACGGGGAATGAGCAGTTCTTC.

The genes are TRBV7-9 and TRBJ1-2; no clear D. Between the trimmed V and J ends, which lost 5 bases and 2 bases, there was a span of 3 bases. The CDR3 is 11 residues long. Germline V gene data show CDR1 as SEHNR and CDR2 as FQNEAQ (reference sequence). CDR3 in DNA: TGTGCCAGCAGCCAAAACTATGGCTACACCTTC. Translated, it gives CASSQNYGYTF.